Each of the 14 T cell receptor beta chains below was sequenced from the same sample in a study of CD8 T cells in ankylosing spondylitis. A single record per CDR3 protein comes from TCRdb applying MiXCR to the 5' RACE reads. The sample lists about 220,000 distinct CDR3 sequences; about 10% were seen once. Sequencing input: blood, either unsorted or a sorted T cell fraction (not recorded which). These receptors all stem from a male donor with ankylosing spondylitis or in good health (not recorded which).

V is TRBV7-2 and J is TRBJ2-5; D unresolved. Trimming stripped 0 bases from V and 5 bases from J, with 13 bases between. This CDR3 spans 15 amino acids. Germline values: CDR1 SGHTA, CDR2 FQGNSA. The CDR3: CASSLALGSRETQYF. The DNA for the CDR3 is TGTGCCAGCAGCTTAGCGTTGGGGTCCAGGGAGACCCAGTACTTC.

As regards this clonotype: A much more abundant neighbour one base away suggests this may be a read error. The final CDR3 position lacks the conserved phenylalanine or tryptophan, pointing to a likely read error. The chain recombines TRBV7-8 with TRBJ1-1; unclear D gene. This CDR3 spans 13 amino acids. The V gene's germline CDR1 is SGHVS and CDR2 FQNEAQ. V shed 6 bases and J shed 2 bases, with 10 bases lying between them. The CDR3 DNA follows: TGTGCCAGCAGTCCCGTTTTAAACACTGAAGCTTTCCTT. Its translation is CASSPVLNTEAFL.

Many counts were recorded for this clonotype. This chain connects TRBV20-1 to TRBJ1-5, with no clear D. V lost 3 bases, J lost 10 bases, and 16 bases lay in between. The length of the CDR3 is 13 residues. Per germline, CDR1 DFQATT and CDR2 SNEGSKA (reference sequence). The CDR3 coding sequence is TGCAGTGCTAGTCCCAGGTCCGTCCGACCCCAGCATTTT. It codes for CSASPRSVRPQHF.

This clonotype was detected ten times or more. The rearrangement joins TRBV5-1 to TRBJ1-1, with D uncertain. The CDR3 runs 15 residues. The V gene lost 2 bases and the J gene lost 2 bases, with 13 bases spanning the gap. The germline CDR1 and CDR2 sequences are SGHRS and YFSETQ. CDR3 sequence reads: CASSLSVQINTEAFF. DNA of the CDR3: TGCGCCAGCAGCTTATCCGTCCAGATCAACACTGAAGCTTTCTTT. Using reference TRBV5-1 and TRBJ1-1 for the parts outside the CDR3, the full variable domain is KAGVTQTPRYLIKTRGQQVTLSCSPISGHRSVSWYQQTPGQGLQFLFEYFSETQRNKGNFPGRFSGRQFSNSRSEMNVSTLELGDSALYLCASSLSVQINTEAFFGQGTRLTVV.

V usage is TRBV3-1 and J usage is TRBJ2-3; TRBD2 agrees at 10 bases. V trimming: 5 bases; J trimming: 4 bases; junction bases outside the gene matches: 9. CDR3 size: 16 residues. Germline CDR1 LGHDT, CDR2 YNNKEL (reference sequence). CDR3 in amino acids: CASSTPAAGGADTQYF. The CDR3 nucleotides read TGTGCCAGCAGCACTCCCGCAGCGGGGGGGGCAGATACGCAGTATTTT.

This rearrangement joins TRBV7-2 to TRBJ1-6; 8 bases fit TRBD1. Germline lookup yields CDR1 SGHTA and CDR2 FQGNSA. J gave up 12 bases and V 2 bases, and 9 bases lay outside the gene matches. CDR3 length: 15 amino acids. Here the CDR3 reads CASSLRSTGGVPLHF. CDR3 bases: TGTGCCAGCAGCTTAAGGAGCACAGGGGGGGTACCCCTCCACTTT. Drawing the rest from reference TRBV7-2 and TRBJ1-6, the complete variable domain is GAGVSQSPSNKVTEKGKDVELRCDPISGHTALYWYRQSLGQGLEFLIYFQGNSAPDKSGLPSDRFSAERTGGSVSTLTIQRTQQEDSAVYLCASSLRSTGGVPLHFGNGTRLTVT.

This clonotype was counted only a few times. The DNA for the CDR3 is TGTGCCAGCAGCTTGGGGACAGGGATTTCCTACGAGCAGTACTTC. The encoded protein is CASSLGTGISYEQYF. The V call is TRBV5-6, the J call TRBJ2-7; 8 bases match TRBD1. The CDR3 runs to 15 residues. The junction had 3 bases not matched to a gene; V was cut back by 0 bases and J by 1 base. Germline loops: CDR1 SGHDT, CDR2 YYEEEE. The full variable domain, in which reference TRBV5-6 and TRBJ2-7 provide the parts outside the CDR3, is DAGVTQSPTHLIKTRGQQVTLRCSPKSGHDTVSWYQQALGQGPQFIFQYYEEEERQRGNFPDRFSGHQFPNYSSELNVNALLLGDSALYLCASSLGTGISYEQYFGPGTRLTVT.

Many counts were recorded for this clonotype. V is TRBV7-2 and J is TRBJ2-7; TRBD1 aligns across 7 bases. The V gene's germline CDR1 is SGHTA and CDR2 FQGNSA. The V gene end was trimmed by 2 bases and the J gene end by 6 bases; junction bases not matched to a gene: 13. CDR3 length: 16 residues. The CDR3 DNA sequence: TGTGCCAGCAGCTTATCTTGGGCAGGGGGTTCTGGCGAGCAGTACTTC. This gives the protein CASSLSWAGGSGEQYF.

The rearrangement uses TRBV7-9 and TRBJ2-7; D unresolved. Deletions cut 7 bases from V and 0 bases from J, with 10 bases between. Per germline, CDR1 SEHNR and CDR2 FQNEAQ (reference sequence). This CDR3 has 13 residues. The CDR3 DNA sequence: TGTGCCAGCACCTTTTTTGACTCCTACGAGCAGTACTTC. Encoded protein: CASTFFDSYEQYF. Full variable domain (rest looked up from reference TRBV7-9 and TRBJ2-7): DTGVSQNPRHKITKRGQNVTFRCDPISEHNRLYWYRQTLGQGPEFLTYFQNEAQLEKSRLLSDRFSAERPKGSFSTLEIQRTEQGDSAMYLCASTFFDSYEQYFGPGTRLTVT.

Worth noting for this clonotype: This may stem from a read error, because a much larger clone lies one nucleotide away. V usage is TRBV27 and J usage is TRBJ1-1; 9 nucleotides align to TRBD1. Germline V CDR1 and CDR2: MNHEY, SMNVEV (reference sequence). The CDR3 has 14 amino acids. With V trimmed by 5 bases and J by 4 bases, 5 bases remained unmatched. The CDR3 protein is CASSRTGGGTEAFF. The CDR3 DNA follows: TGTGCCAGCAGTCGCACAGGGGGCGGCACTGAAGCTTTCTTT.

Comments on this clonotype: This may arise from a read error, as a much more abundant clone is one base away. This CDR3 fails to terminate in the conserved phenylalanine or tryptophan, so it likely reflects a read error. V gene TRBV6-5 combines with J gene TRBJ2-7, with D perhaps TRBD1 (6 bases). This CDR3 contains 15 residues. Deletions cut 0 bases from V and 0 bases from J, with 9 bases between. CDR1 and CDR2 (germline): MNHEY, SVGAGI. CDR3 in amino acids: CASSYSTGSSYEQYS. The CDR3 DNA is TGTGCCAGCAGTTACTCGACAGGTTCCTCCTACGAGCAGTACTCC.

Many counts were recorded for this clonotype. The gene calls are TRBV15 and TRBJ1-1; D is possibly TRBD1 (5 bases). This CDR3 comprises 14 residues. Trimming left V 0 bases short and J 4 bases short, with 9 bases between. The germline gives CDR1 LNHNV, CDR2 YYDKDF (reference sequence). The CDR3 DNA is TGTGCCACCAGCAGAGAGGGGGAAAGCACTGAAGCTTTCTTT. Protein: CATSREGESTEAFF.

The chain links TRBV2 to TRBJ1-1; 7 nucleotides line up with TRBD1. V lost 8 bases to trimming and J lost 4 bases; unmatched junction nucleotides: 13. The CDR3 has 15 residues. In germline, CDR1 is SNHLY, CDR2 FYNNEI. CDR3 in DNA: TGTGCCAGCCGGGGGGAGACAGGGCTTGGCACTGAAGCTTTCTTT. Translating it yields CASRGETGLGTEAFF.

This clonotype has a count of ten or more. This chain joins TRBV28 and TRBJ1-2; D not certain. Per the germline V gene, CDR1 is MDHEN and CDR2 is SYDVKM. The CDR3 spans 14 residues. The V end lost 4 bases, the J end lost 4 bases, and 13 bases lay between the germline ends. CDR3 in DNA: TGTGCCAGCAGTTCGCCGGGCGGTTTCTATGGCTACACCTTC. Translated: CASSSPGGFYGYTF.